A single sample is the source of the 24 T cell receptor beta chains below, sequenced in a study of blood T cell repertoires in COVID-19. Libraries were prepared by immunoSEQ multiplex PCR; TCRdb keeps only in-frame clonotypes and omits some of them. The sample lists some 160,000 clones, about four fifths occurring once. The sample consisted of peripheral blood. These receptors were obtained from a woman older than 75 with acute or convalescent COVID-19.

The count of this clone is one. V usage is TRBV4-1 and J usage is TRBJ2-3, with a weak D call TRBD2 (6 bases). The CDR3 totals 15 residues. The germline V gene encodes CDR1 MGHRA and CDR2 YSYEKL. The V end was cut by 3 bases, the J end by 2 bases, with 12 bases between. The CDR3 protein is CASSQLGGATDTQYF. The CDR3 coding sequence is TGCGCCAGCAGCCAGCTTGGAGGGGCCACAGATACGCAGTATTTT.

The rearrangement uses TRBV5-4 and TRBJ2-5; TRBD1 agrees at 8 bases. Germline trimming cut 2 bases from V and 4 bases from J; bases unmatched to any gene: 10. This CDR3 contains 16 residues. From germline, CDR1 is SGHNT and CDR2 YYREEE (reference sequence). The CDR3 DNA follows: TGTGCCAGCAGCTTACCCGTCTCAGGGGGCCGAGAGACCCAGTACTTC. Residues: CASSLPVSGGRETQYF.

This clone has only one observation. The V and J genes are TRBV7-8 and TRBJ2-2, with TRBD2 matching over 11 bases. This CDR3 is 15 amino acids long. Looked up from germline, CDR1 is SGHVS and CDR2 is FQNEAQ. The ends lost 3 bases at V and 5 bases at J; junction bases unmatched: 2. CDR3 in DNA: TGTGCCAGCAGCTTCTTAGCGGGGGGGACCGGGGAGCTGTTTTTT. Translation: CASSFLAGGTGELFF.

This chain connects TRBV6-5 to TRBJ2-1; TRBD2 aligns across 16 bases. J gave up 9 bases and V 4 bases, and 6 bases lay outside the gene matches. The CDR3 loop spans 16 amino acids. Germline values: CDR1 MNHEY, CDR2 SVGAGI. The CDR3 spells CASSWGLAGGPVEQFF. The CDR3 DNA reads TGTGCCAGCAGTTGGGGACTAGCGGGAGGGCCAGTTGAGCAGTTCTTC.

This clone is a singleton in its sample. J is TRBJ1-6 and V is TRBV2, with TRBD1 identical over 7 bases. The CDR3 is made up of 15 amino acids. J was trimmed by 6 bases and V by 6 bases; bases with no gene match: 8. CDR1 and CDR2 from the germline V gene are SNHLY and FYNNEI. CDR3 coding DNA: TGTGCCAGCAGCGATAGGACAGGCACTAATTCACCCCTCCACTTT. Translated: CASSDRTGTNSPLHF.

This chain's CDR3 is CASSLAGTTQETQYF. The CDR3 DNA follows: TGTGCCAGCAGCTTAGCCGGGACTACTCAAGAGACCCAGTACTTC. The J gene is TRBJ2-5, the V gene TRBV7-8, with TRBD2 identical over 7 bases. J was trimmed by 2 bases and V by 0 bases; bases with no gene match: 3. CDR1 and CDR2 (germline): SGHVS, FQNEAQ. The CDR3 runs 15 residues.

V usage is TRBV7-9 and J usage is TRBJ2-7, with 10 positions matching TRBD1. Losses at the gene ends were 6 bases for V and 3 bases for J; bases not matched to a gene: 2. CDR3 length equals 13 residues. Germline-derived CDR1 and CDR2 are SEHNR and FQNEAQ (reference sequence). The CDR3 loop is CASSRTGGYEQYF. The DNA of the CDR3 is TGTGCCAGCAGTCGGACAGGGGGCTACGAGCAGTACTTC. Filled out from reference TRBV7-9 and TRBJ2-7, the complete variable domain reads DTGVSQNPRHKITKRGQNVTFRCDPISEHNRLYWYRQTLGQGPEFLTYFQNEAQLEKSRLLSDRFSAERPKGSFSTLEIQRTEQGDSAMYLCASSRTGGYEQYFGPGTRLTVT.

The genes are TRBV12-3 or TRBV12-4 and TRBJ2-5, with 9 bases matching TRBD1. The CDR3 extends over 13 amino acids. The trim removed 8 bases at V and 5 bases at J, leaving 6 bases unmatched. The CDR3 region has the DNA TGTGCCAGCCAACACAGGGGGCTGGAGACCCAGTACTTC. Translation: CASQHRGLETQYF.

CDR3 amino acids: CASSSGMRGGSETQYF. CDR3 bases: TGTGCCAGCAGCTCCGGGATGCGGGGGGGTTCAGAGACCCAGTACTTC. The chain links TRBV7-3 to TRBJ2-5; 9 bases match TRBD2. The CDR3 spans 16 residues. Germline assignment: CDR1 SGHTA and CDR2 FQGTGA. The V segment lost 4 bases and the J segment 4 bases; nucleotides outside the gene matches: 10.

The J gene is TRBJ1-3, the V gene TRBV29-1; TRBD1 matches at 8 bases. The germline V gene has CDR1 SQVTM and CDR2 ANQGSEA. This CDR3 spans 15 amino acids. J lost 5 bases, V lost 1 base, and 7 bases had no gene match. In nucleotides, the CDR3 is TGCAGCGTTGAAGGTCAGGGGGCCGGGAGAAACACCATATATTTT. Translation: CSVEGQGAGRNTIYF.

The V call is TRBV19, the J call TRBJ2-3; TRBD2 is a possible D gene (6 bases). Deletions cut 6 bases from V and 3 bases from J, with 16 bases between. Germline loops: CDR1 LNHDA, CDR2 SQIVND (reference sequence). The CDR3 is made up of 15 amino acids. The CDR3 reads CASRLGRGNTDTQYF. CDR3 DNA sequence: TGTGCCAGTAGGCTGGGGCGGGGTAATACAGATACGCAGTATTTT.

V and J are TRBV5-1 and TRBJ2-5, with D perhaps TRBD2 (5 bases). Between the trimmed V and J ends, which lost 1 base and 5 bases, there was a span of 18 bases. This CDR3 has 16 amino acids. In germline, CDR1 is SGHRS, CDR2 YFSETQ. The CDR3 DNA is TGCGCCAGCAGCTTGAGTGGGAGCGATTTATGGGAGACCCAGTACTTC. This encodes CASSLSGSDLWETQYF.

This chain connects TRBV5-1 to TRBJ1-2, with a weak D call TRBD1 (5 bases). V lost 2 bases and J 1 base, leaving 12 bases between the germline ends. The CDR3 has 15 amino acids. Germline V gene lookup returns CDR1 SGHRS and CDR2 YFSETQ. The CDR3 protein is CASSFGTGNNYGYTF. The CDR3 nucleotides read TGCGCCAGCAGCTTCGGTACAGGCAATAACTATGGCTACACCTTC.

The chain has TRBV5-1 and TRBJ2-1; 12 positions agree with TRBD2. The CDR3 totals 16 residues. Losses at the gene ends were 3 bases for V and 5 bases for J; bases not matched to a gene: 6. Germline values: CDR1 SGHRS, CDR2 YFSETQ. The CDR3 DNA is TGCGCCAGCAGCTCAGGACTAGCGGGACCCGACAATGAGCAGTTCTTC. This translates into CASSSGLAGPDNEQFF.

This clone appeared a few times. This chain uses TRBV9 with TRBJ2-1; the match to TRBD2 covers 7 bases. Germline V gives CDR1 SGDLS, CDR2 YYNGEE. The J segment lost 7 bases and the V segment lost 0 bases, leaving 7 bases of the junction unmatched. This CDR3 is 15 amino acids long. Here the CDR3 DNA reads TGTGCCAGCAGCGTAGTCGGCGGGAGTGGAAATGAGCAGTTCTTC. This codes for CASSVVGGSGNEQFF.

This clone was observed a handful of times. The gene calls are TRBV6-1 and TRBJ1-1; D remains unclear. The germline V gene has CDR1 MNHNS and CDR2 SASEGT. The CDR3 totals 16 residues. V was clipped by 0 bases and J by 0 bases, with 11 bases between them. The CDR3: CASSEAWRQLNTEAFF. DNA for the CDR3: TGTGCCAGCAGTGAAGCTTGGCGGCAGTTGAACACTGAAGCTTTCTTT.

The V call is TRBV5-1, the J call TRBJ2-2; D is ambiguous. CDR3 length: 13 amino acids. In germline, CDR1 is SGHRS, CDR2 YFSETQ. V gave up 0 bases and J gave up 4 bases, with 4 bases separating them. The CDR3 region is CASSLAGTGELFF. The CDR3 nucleotides read TGCGCCAGCAGCTTGGCGGGCACCGGGGAGCTGTTTTTT.

This clone turned up a few times. The CDR3 reads CASSGTTTYEQYF. As DNA, the CDR3 is TGTGCCAGCAGCGGGACTACTACCTACGAGCAGTACTTC. J is TRBJ2-7 and V is TRBV5-6, with 7 bases that match TRBD2. Germline lookup yields CDR1 SGHDT and CDR2 YYEEEE. V dropped 4 bases and J dropped 2; count of bases not matched to a gene: 3. CDR3 length: 13 amino acids.

The rearrangement joins TRBV29-1 to TRBJ1-2; 8 bases fit TRBD1. Germline assignment: CDR1 SQVTM and CDR2 ANQGSEA. The CDR3 length is 11 residues. V lost 2 bases, J lost 13 bases, and 6 bases stayed unmatched. CDR3 DNA sequence: TGCAGCGTTGAAACAGGGGGTGTCGTCACCTTC. Residues: CSVETGGVVTF. Filled out from reference TRBV29-1 and TRBJ1-2, the complete variable domain reads SAVISQKPSRDICQRGTSLTIQCQVDSQVTMMFWYRQQPGQSLTLIATANQGSEATYESGFVIDKFPISRPNLTFSTLTVSNMSPEDSSIYLCSVETGGVVTFGSGTRLTVV.

The CDR3 sequence: CASSIIAGDLNEQFF. In nucleotides, the CDR3 is TGTGCCAGCAGCATCATAGCGGGAGATCTGAATGAGCAGTTCTTC. The rearrangement links TRBV7-6 to TRBJ2-1, with TRBD2 matching over 9 bases. Germline V gene data show CDR1 as SGHVS and CDR2 as FNYEAQ. After removal of 5 bases from V and 7 bases from J, the junction contained 9 bases not matched to a gene. The CDR3 contains 15 residues.

The chain has TRBV27 and TRBJ2-1; D remains ambiguous. From germline, CDR1 is MNHEY and CDR2 SMNVEV (reference sequence). The V and J ends lost 0 bases and 8 bases respectively, with 11 bases between them. This CDR3 is built from 14 residues. In nucleotides, the CDR3 is TGTGCCAGCAGTTTATCTTCAGTGGGCTATGAGCAGTTCTTC. Translation gives CASSLSSVGYEQFF.

The chain uses TRBV7-2 and TRBJ2-5; weak D call: TRBD2 (6 bases). Trimming shortened V by 5 bases and J by 3 bases, and 13 bases separated the two germline ends. The CDR3 is made up of 14 amino acids. Looked up from germline, CDR1 is SGHTA and CDR2 is FQGNSA. CDR3 bases: TGTGCCAGCAGCCGGAGGGTCCAGGAAGAGACCCAGTACTTC. The encoded protein is CASSRRVQEETQYF.

CDR3 in amino acids: CASSLSGARVETQYF. CDR3 sequence (DNA): TGTGCCAGCAGCTTAAGCGGGGCGCGGGTGGAGACCCAGTACTTC. The chain is built from TRBV11-2 and TRBJ2-5; 7 positions match TRBD2. With V trimmed by 2 bases and J by 5 bases, 8 bases remained unmatched. Per the germline V gene, CDR1 is SGHAT and CDR2 is FQNNGV. The CDR3 covers 15 residues.

The rearrangement links TRBV19 to TRBJ2-6; D is ambiguous. The CDR3 runs 14 residues. CDR1 and CDR2 from the germline V gene are LNHDA and SQIVND (reference sequence). V shed 7 bases and J shed 0 bases, with 7 bases lying between them. The CDR3 sequence: CASTTNSGANVLTF. CDR3 nucleotide sequence: TGTGCCAGTACCACAAACTCTGGGGCCAACGTCCTGACTTTC.